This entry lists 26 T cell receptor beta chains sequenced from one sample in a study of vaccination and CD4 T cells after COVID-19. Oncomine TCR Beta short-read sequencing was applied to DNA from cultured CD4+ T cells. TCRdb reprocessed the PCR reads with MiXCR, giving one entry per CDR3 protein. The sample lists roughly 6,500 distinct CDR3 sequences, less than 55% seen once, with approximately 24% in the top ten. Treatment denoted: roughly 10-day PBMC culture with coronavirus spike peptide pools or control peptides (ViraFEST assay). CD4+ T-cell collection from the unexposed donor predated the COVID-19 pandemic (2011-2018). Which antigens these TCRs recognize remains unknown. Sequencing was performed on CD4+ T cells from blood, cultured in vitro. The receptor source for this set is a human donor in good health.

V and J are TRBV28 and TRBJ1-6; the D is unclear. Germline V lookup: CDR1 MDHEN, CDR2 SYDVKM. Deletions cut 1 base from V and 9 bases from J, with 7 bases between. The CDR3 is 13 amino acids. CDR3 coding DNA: TGTGCCAGCAGTTTATCAGTTCCTTCACCCCTCCACTTT. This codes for CASSLSVPSPLHF.

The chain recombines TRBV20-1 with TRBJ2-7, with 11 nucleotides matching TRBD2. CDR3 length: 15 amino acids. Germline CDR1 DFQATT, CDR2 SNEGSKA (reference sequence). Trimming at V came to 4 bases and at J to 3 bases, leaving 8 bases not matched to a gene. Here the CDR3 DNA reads TGCAGTGCTAATCCTAGCGGGGGGCTCTACTACGAGCAGTACTTC. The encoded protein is CSANPSGGLYYEQYF.

The CDR3 protein is CSARDLWLERGRTDTQYF. DNA for the CDR3: TGCAGTGCTAGAGATCTCTGGTTAGAGCGGGGACGCACAGATACGCAGTATTTT. The chain links TRBV20-1 to TRBJ2-3, with 7 bases matching TRBD2. The germline CDR1 and CDR2 sequences are DFQATT and SNEGSKA (reference sequence). The CDR3 totals 18 residues. V was pared by 0 bases and J by 1 base, with 13 bases of the junction left unmatched.

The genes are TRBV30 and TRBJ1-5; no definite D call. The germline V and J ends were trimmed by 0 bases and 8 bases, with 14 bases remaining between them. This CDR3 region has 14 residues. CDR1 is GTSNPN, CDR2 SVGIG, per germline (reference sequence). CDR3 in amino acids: CAWSVPSPGKPQHF. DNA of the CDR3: TGTGCCTGGAGTGTACCGTCCCCGGGGAAGCCCCAGCATTTT. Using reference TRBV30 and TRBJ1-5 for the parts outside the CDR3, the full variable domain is SQTIHQWPATLVQPVGSPLSLECTVEGTSNPNLYWYRQAAGRGLQLLFYSVGIGQISSEVPQNLSASRPQDRQFILSSKKLLLSDSGFYLCAWSVPSPGKPQHFGDGTRLSIL.

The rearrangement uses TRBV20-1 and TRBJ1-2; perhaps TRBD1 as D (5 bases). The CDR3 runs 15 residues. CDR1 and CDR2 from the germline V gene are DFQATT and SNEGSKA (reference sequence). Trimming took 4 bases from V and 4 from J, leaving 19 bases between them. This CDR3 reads CSAILPRQTVYGYTF. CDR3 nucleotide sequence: TGCAGTGCTATTCTCCCAAGACAGACCGTCTATGGCTACACCTTC.

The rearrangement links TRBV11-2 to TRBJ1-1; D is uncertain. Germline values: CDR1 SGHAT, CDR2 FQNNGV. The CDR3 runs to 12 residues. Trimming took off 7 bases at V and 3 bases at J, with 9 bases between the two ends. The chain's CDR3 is CASNQRDTEAFF. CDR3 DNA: TGTGCCAGCAACCAACGGGACACTGAAGCTTTCTTT.

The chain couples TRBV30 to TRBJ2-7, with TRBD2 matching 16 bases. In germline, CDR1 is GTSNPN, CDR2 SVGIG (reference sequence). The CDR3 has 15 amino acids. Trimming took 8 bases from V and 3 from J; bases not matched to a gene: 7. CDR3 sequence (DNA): TGTGCCGGGACTAGCGGGAGGGTCGGGTTCTACGAGCAGTACTTC. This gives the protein CAGTSGRVGFYEQYF.

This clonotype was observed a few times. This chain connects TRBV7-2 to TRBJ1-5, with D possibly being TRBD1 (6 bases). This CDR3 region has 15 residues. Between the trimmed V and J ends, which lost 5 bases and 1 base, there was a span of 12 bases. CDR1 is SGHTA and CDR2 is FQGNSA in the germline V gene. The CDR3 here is CASSLYGTSNQPQHF. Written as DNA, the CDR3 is TGTGCCAGCAGCCTATACGGGACAAGCAATCAGCCCCAGCATTTT.

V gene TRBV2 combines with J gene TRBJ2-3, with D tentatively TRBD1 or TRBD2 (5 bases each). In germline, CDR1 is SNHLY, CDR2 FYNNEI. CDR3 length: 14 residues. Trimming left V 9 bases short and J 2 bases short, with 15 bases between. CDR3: CASTRGRATDTQYF. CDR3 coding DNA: TGTGCCAGTACCCGGGGCAGGGCCACAGATACGCAGTATTTT.

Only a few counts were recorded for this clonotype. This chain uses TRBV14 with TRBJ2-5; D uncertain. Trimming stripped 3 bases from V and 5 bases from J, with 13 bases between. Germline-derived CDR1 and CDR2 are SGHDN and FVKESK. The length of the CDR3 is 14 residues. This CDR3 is CASSQIFPAETQYF. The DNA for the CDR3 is TGTGCCAGCAGCCAGATATTTCCTGCGGAGACCCAGTACTTC.

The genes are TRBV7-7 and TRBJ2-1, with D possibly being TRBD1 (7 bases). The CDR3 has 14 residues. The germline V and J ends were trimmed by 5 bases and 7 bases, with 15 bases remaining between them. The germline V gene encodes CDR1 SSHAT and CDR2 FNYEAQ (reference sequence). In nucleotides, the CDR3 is TGTGCCAGCAGCCCATCACAGGGGAGGAATGAGCAGTTCTTC. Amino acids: CASSPSQGRNEQFF. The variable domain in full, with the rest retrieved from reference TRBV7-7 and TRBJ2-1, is GAGVSQSPRYKVTKRGQDVTLRCDPISSHATLYWYQQALGQGPEFLTYFNYEAQPDKSGLPSDRFSAERPEGSISTLTIQRTEQRDSAMYRCASSPSQGRNEQFFGPGTRLTVL.

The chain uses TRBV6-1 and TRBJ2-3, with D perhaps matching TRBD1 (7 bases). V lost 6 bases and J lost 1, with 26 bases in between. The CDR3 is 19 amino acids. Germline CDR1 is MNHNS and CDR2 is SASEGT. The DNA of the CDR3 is TGTGCCAGCAGCAGGATCCAGGGGGGTCAATTCGACCGCACAGATACGCAGTATTTT. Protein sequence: CASSRIQGGQFDRTDTQYF.

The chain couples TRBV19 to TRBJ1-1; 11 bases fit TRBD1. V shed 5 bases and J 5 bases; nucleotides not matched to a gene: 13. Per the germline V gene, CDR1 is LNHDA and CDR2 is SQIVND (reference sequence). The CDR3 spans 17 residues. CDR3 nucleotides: TGTGCCAGTAGTCTCCGGGGGACAGGGGGACGGAGGACTGAAGCTTTCTTT. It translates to CASSLRGTGGRRTEAFF.

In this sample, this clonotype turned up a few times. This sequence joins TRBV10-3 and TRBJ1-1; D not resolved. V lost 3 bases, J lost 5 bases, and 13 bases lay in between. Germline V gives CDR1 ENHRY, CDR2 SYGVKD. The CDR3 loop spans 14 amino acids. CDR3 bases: TGTGCCATCAGTGATTTCAGTTTTCGTACTGAAGCTTTCTTT. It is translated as CAISDFSFRTEAFF.

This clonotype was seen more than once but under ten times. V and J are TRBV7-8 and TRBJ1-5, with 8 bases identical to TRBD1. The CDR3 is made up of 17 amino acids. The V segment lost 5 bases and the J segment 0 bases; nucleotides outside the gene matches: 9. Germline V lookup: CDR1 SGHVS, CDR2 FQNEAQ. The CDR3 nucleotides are TGTGCCAGCAGCCCACGGACAGGGTTCCATAGCAATCAGCCCCAGCATTTT. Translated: CASSPRTGFHSNQPQHF.

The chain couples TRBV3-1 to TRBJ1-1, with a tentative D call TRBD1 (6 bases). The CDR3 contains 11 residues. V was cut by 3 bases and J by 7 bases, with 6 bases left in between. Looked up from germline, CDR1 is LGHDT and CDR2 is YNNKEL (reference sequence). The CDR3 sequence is CASSQTGEAFF. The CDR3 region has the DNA TGTGCCAGCAGCCAGACAGGTGAAGCTTTCTTT.

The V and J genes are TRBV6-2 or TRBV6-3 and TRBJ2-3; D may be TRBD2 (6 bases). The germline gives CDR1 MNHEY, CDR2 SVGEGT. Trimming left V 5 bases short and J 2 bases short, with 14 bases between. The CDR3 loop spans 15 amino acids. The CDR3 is CASSPRRGDTDTQYF. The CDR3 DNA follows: TGTGCCAGCAGTCCCAGGCGGGGCGACACAGATACGCAGTATTTT.

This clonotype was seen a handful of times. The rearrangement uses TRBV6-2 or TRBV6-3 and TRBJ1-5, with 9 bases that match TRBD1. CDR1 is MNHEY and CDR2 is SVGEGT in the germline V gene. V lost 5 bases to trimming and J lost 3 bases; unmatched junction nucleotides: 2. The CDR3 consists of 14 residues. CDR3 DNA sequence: TGTGCCAGCAGTGGGACAGGGCCCAATCAGCCCCAGCATTTT. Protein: CASSGTGPNQPQHF.

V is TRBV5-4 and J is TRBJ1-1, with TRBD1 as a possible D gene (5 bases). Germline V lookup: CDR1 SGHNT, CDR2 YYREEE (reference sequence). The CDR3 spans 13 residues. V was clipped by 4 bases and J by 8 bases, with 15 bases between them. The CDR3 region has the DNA TGTGCCAGCAGCCCGATAAGGGGATTGGAAGCTTTCTTT. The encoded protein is CASSPIRGLEAFF.

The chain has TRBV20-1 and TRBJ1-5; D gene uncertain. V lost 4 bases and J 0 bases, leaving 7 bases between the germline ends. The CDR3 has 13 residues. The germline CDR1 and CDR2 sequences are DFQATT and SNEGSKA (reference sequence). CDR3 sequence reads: CSAMDVSNQPQHF. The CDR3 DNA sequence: TGCAGTGCTATGGATGTTAGCAATCAGCCCCAGCATTTT.

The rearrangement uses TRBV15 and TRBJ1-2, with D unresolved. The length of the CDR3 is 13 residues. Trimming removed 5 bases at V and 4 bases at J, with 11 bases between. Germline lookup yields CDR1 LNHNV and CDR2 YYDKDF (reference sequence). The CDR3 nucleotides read TGTGCCACCAGCGCCGGACGGGTCTATGGCTACACCTTC. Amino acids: CATSAGRVYGYTF. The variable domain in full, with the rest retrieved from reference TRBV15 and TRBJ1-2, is DAMVIQNPRYQVTQFGKPVTLSCSQTLNHNVMYWYQQKSSQAPKLLFHYYDKDFNNEADTPDNFQSRRPNTSFCFLDIRSPGLGDTAMYLCATSAGRVYGYTFGSGTRLTVV.

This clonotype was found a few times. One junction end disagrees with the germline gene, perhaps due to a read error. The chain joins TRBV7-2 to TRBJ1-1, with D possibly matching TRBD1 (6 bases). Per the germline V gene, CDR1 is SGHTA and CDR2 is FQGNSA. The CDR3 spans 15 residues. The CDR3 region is CASTLRGGGGTEAFF. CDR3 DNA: TGTGCCAGCACCTTAAGAGGAGGGGGGGGCACTGAAGCTTTCTTT.

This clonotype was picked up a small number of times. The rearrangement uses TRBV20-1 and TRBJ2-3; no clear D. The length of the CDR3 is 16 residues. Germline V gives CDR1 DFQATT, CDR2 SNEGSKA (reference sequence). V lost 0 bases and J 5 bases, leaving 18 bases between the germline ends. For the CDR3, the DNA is TGCAGTGCTAGAGATCGAATTCATATCGCGCAAGATACGCAGTATTTT. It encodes CSARDRIHIAQDTQYF.

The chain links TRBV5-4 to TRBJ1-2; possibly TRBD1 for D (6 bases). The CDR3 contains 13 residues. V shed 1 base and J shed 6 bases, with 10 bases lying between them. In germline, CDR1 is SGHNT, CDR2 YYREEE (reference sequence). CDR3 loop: CASSLRGPDGYTF. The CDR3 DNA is TGTGCCAGCAGCTTGCGGGGGCCGGATGGCTACACCTTC.

CDR3 protein: CASSLEPGHYGYTF. CDR3 DNA sequence: TGCGCCAGCAGCTTAGAGCCAGGCCACTATGGCTACACCTTC. The V call is TRBV5-1, the J call TRBJ1-2; D unresolved. The V end lost 2 bases, the J end lost 3 bases, and 11 bases lay between the germline ends. The V gene's germline CDR1 is SGHRS and CDR2 YFSETQ. The CDR3 runs to 14 residues.

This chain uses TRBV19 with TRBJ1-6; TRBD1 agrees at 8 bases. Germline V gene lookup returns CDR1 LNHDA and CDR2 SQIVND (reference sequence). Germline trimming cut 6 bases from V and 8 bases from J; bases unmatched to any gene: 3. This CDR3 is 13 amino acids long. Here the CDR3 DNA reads TGTGCCAGTAGAACGACAGGGGATTCACCCCTCCACTTT. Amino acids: CASRTTGDSPLHF.